One sample yielded the 5 T cell receptor beta chains listed below, sequenced in a study of human T cells and chemical hapten exposure. TCRdb recomputed calls from the RACE reads with MiXCR, one row per CDR3 protein. The table records 95,000 to 150,000 distinct CDR3 sequences, about 10% of them present only once. Time point in this sample: patch test 3, about 24 weeks after DPC sensitization. The treatment is: therapeutic diphenylcyclopropenone sensitization with weekly scalp DPC. The input for sequencing was whole blood, taken in connection with sensitization to the hapten diphenylcyclopropenone (DPC). These receptors came from a woman in her forties or fifties with alopecia areata. Some clones in this sample may be carry-over from other donors' samples.

This clonotype was observed a handful of times. J is TRBJ1-4 and V is TRBV5-1; the match to TRBD1 covers 8 bases. CDR1 is SGHRS and CDR2 is YFSETQ in the germline V gene. V dropped 1 base and J dropped 5; count of bases not matched to a gene: 7. The CDR3 totals 16 residues. The CDR3 sequence is CASSLFGTGGNEKLFF. The CDR3 region has the DNA TGCGCCAGCAGCTTGTTTGGAACAGGGGGAAATGAAAAACTGTTTTTT. Drawing the rest from reference TRBV5-1 and TRBJ1-4, the complete variable domain is KAGVTQTPRYLIKTRGQQVTLSCSPISGHRSVSWYQQTPGQGLQFLFEYFSETQRNKGNFPGRFSGRQFSNSRSEMNVSTLELGDSALYLCASSLFGTGGNEKLFFGSGTQLSVL.

The rearrangement uses TRBV4-2 and TRBJ1-1; 7 bases line up with TRBD1. V lost 0 bases to trimming and J lost 1 base; unmatched junction nucleotides: 2. CDR3 size: 15 residues. Germline lookup yields CDR1 LGHNA and CDR2 YNFKEQ. CDR3 region: CASSQDNRGNTEAFF. The CDR3 DNA reads TGTGCCAGCAGCCAAGATAACAGGGGGAACACTGAAGCTTTCTTT.

This clonotype was detected a few times. The chain uses TRBV9 and TRBJ1-1; TRBD1 matches 7 bases. V gave up 5 bases and J gave up 6 bases; unmatched junction bases: 4. This CDR3 is 12 amino acids long. Germline assignment: CDR1 SGDLS and CDR2 YYNGEE. The CDR3 DNA follows: TGTGCCAGCAGTGCGACAGGGTCTGAAGCTTTCTTT. This codes for CASSATGSEAFF.

This clonotype occurred many times. The chain has TRBV21-1 and TRBJ1-2. TRBV21-1 represents a pseudogene. This CDR3 region has 12 residues. The CDR3 DNA sequence: TGTGCCAGCAGCAAAAGTTTCCACGGGCTCAAATTC. The encoded protein is CASSKSFHGLKF.

This clonotype was detected many times. The V call is TRBV13, the J call TRBJ2-3, with D possibly matching TRBD1 (6 bases). CDR3 length: 13 amino acids. V was shortened by 5 bases and J by 5 bases, with 11 bases between the two germline ends. Germline CDR1 is PRHDT and CDR2 is FYEKMQ (reference sequence). In DNA form, the CDR3 reads TGTGCCAGCAGCACAGGGACCGGAGATACGCAGTATTTT. This sequence encodes CASSTGTGDTQYF.